The table lists the clone carrying this T cell receptor beta chain with a count of one. Antigen unknown. Unsorted PBMC DNA was run through sequencing on ten immunoSEQ deep assay plates. The protocol was immunoSEQ multiplex PCR, while the TCRdb copy is restricted to in-frame clones and leaves out a portion. The sample includes about 490,000 clones, about 79% of them seen just once. The data derive from a study of shared clonotypes between healthy human individuals. Turning to the study itself: Donors, aged 18 to 49, were a couple of women and three men.

Study observations and caveats: What limited the represented genetic and exposure-history diversity was the small number of donors.

V shed 2 bases and J 0 bases; nucleotides not matched to a gene: 11. CDR3 length equals 18 residues. The germline V gene has CDR1 SGHDT and CDR2 YYEEEE. The receptor was isolated from a woman aged 40 to 49 in good health. Some clones in this sample may be carry-over from other donors' samples. The chain uses TRBV5-6 and TRBJ2-1, with 7 nucleotides matching TRBD2. The sequenced material came from PBMCs. CDR3 coding DNA: TGTGCCAGCAGCTTTAGGCTAGCGGTCGCTAGCTCCTACAATGAGCAGTTCTTC. It translates to CASSFRLAVASSYNEQFF.